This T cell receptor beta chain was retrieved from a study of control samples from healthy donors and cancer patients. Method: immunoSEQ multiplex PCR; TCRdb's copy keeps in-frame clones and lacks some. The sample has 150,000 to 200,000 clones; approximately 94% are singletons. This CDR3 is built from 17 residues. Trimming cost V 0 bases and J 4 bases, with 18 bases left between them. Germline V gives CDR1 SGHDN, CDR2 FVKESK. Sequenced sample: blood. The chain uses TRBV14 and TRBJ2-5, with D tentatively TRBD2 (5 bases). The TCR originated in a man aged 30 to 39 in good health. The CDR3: CASSQELSGLKGETQYF. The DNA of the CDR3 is TGTGCCAGCAGCCAAGAACTGAGCGGCCTCAAGGGAGAGACCCAGTACTTC.